The clone carrying this T cell receptor beta chain showed up many times. The antigen remains undetermined. These data originate in a study of early T cells in non-severe SARS-CoV-2 infection. Study in general: With bulk RNA from unsorted whole blood as input, sequencing yielded unpaired chains. Whole-study findings and limits: VDJdb matches were skewed toward anti-spike CD8 T cell responses.

This CDR3 is built from 14 residues. The V end was cut by 0 bases, the J end by 2 bases, with 7 bases between. Germline assignment: CDR1 MNHEY and CDR2 SMNVEV (reference sequence). Each single cDNA molecule received a unique molecular identifier. One entry per CDR3 protein, called by TCRdb with MiXCR from the 5' RACE reads. Found here are almost 30,000 distinct CDR3 sequences, about 5.7% of them singletons; the top ten hold under 7%. The sequencing sample was made of whole blood. The chain is built from TRBV27 and TRBJ1-2; D gene ambiguous. This sequence originates from an adult who was a healthcare worker with PCR-confirmed SARS-CoV-2 infection or an uninfected control (not recorded which). The CDR3 DNA reads as TGTGCCAGCAGTTTATCAGTGCCCAACTATGGCTACACCTTC. Translated: CASSLSVPNYGYTF.